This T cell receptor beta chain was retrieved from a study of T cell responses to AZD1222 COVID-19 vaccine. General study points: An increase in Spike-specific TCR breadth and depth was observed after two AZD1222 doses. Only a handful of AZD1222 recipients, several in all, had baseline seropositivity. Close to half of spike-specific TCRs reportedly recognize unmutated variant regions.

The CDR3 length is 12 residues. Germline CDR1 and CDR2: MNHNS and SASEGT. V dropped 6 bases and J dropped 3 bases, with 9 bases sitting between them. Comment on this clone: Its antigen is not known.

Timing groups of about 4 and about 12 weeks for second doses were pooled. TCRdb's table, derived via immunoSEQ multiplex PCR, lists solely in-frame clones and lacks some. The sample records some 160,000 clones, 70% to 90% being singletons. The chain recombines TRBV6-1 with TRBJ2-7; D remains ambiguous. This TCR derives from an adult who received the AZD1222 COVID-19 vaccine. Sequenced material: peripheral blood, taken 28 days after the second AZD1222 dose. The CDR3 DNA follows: TGTGCCAGCAGCCAGACCCGCTACGAGCAGTACTTC. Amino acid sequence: CASSQTRYEQYF.